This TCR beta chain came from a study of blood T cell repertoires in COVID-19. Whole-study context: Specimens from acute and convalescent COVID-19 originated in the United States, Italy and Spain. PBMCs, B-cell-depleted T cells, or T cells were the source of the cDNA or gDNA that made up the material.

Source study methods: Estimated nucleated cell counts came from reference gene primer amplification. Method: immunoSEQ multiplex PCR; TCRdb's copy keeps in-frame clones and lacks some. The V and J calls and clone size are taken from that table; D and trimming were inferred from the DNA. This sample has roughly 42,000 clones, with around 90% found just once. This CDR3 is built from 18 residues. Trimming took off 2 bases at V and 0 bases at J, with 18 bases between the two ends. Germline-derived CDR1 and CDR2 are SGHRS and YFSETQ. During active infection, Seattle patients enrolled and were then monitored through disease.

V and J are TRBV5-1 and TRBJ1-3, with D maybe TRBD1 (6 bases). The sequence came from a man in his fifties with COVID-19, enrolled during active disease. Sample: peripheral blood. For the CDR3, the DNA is TGCGCCAGCAGCTTAACAGGGACTACGGCTAACTCTGGAAACACCATATATTTT. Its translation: CASSLTGTTANSGNTIYF.